These T cell receptor beta chains were read from a single sample in a study of blood T cells in healthy people across ages. TCRdb reanalysed the 5' RACE reads using MiXCR and keeps one entry per CDR3 protein. The repertoire consists of 1.8 million or so distinct CDR3 sequences, with about two fifths occurring once and the leading ten covering around 23%. Sequencing was carried out using blood. The receptor set was obtained from a human donor in good health. The CDR3 runs from the conserved cysteine through the conserved F or W. D genes are given only for firm matches. Only some rows state a clone size, as once, few, many or a class for expanded clones.

>.|TRBV20-1|.|TRBJ2-1
TGCAGTGCTAGGGCAGCTAGGAATGAGCAGTTCTTC
CSARAARNEQFF
>.|TRBV9|.|TRBJ2-7
TGTGCCAGCAGCGCCTCCAGTTTAGGGGGCGAGCAGTACTTC
CASSASSLGGEQYF
>.|TRBV9|few|TRBJ2-5
TGTGCCAGCAGCGTAGATGGGCACCAGACCCAGTACTTC
CASSVDGHQTQYF
>.|TRBV7-3|.|TRBJ1-1
TGTGCCAGCAGCTTGGACGGGACCCGGACTGAAGCTTTCTTT
CASSLDGTRTEAFF
>.|TRBV20-1|.|TRBJ2-5
TGCAGTGCTTCGCGCGGGCAAGAGACCCAGTACTTC
CSASRGQETQYF
>.|TRBV24-1|.|TRBJ2-5
TGTGCCGCCAGTGCCACCGTCGACAGCGGGGAGACCCAGTACTTC
CAASATVDSGETQYF
>.|TRBV6-6|few|TRBJ1-5
TGTGCCAGCAGCCACACAGCCAATCAGCCCCAGCATTTT
CASSHTANQPQHF
>.|TRBV10-3|few|TRBJ2-1
TGTGCCATCAGTGATCGGCTAGTACGGAATGAGCAGTTCTTC
CAISDRLVRNEQFF
>.|TRBV20-1|few|TRBJ1-5
TGCAGTGCTAGGAAGGCCTATAGCAATCAGCCCCAGCATTTT
CSARKAYSNQPQHF
>.|TRBV4-3|once|TRBJ1-2
TGCGCCAGCAGCCAAGACCGAAGGGGAACTGGGGGCTACACCTTC
CASSQDRRGTGGYTF
>TRBD1|TRBV4-2|.|TRBJ2-1
TGTGCCAGCAGCCTCCTGGACAGGGGGCATGAGCAGTTCTTC
CASSLLDRGHEQFF
>TRBD1|TRBV12-3/TRBV12-4|.|TRBJ2-1
TGTGCCAGCGGCCGACAGGGCGGGCCCCACAATGAGCAGTTCTTC
CASGRQGGPHNEQFF
>TRBD2|TRBV2|.|TRBJ2-5
TGTGCCAGCAGAGCGGGGGTCCAAGAGACCCAGTACTTC
CASRAGVQETQYF
>.|TRBV29-1|.|TRBJ2-2
TGCAGCGTTGCGGGGGGCTTAAACACCGGGGAGCTGTTTTTT
CSVAGGLNTGELFF
>.|TRBV5-1|few|TRBJ2-1
TGCGCCAGCTTCCGCTCCTACAATGAGCAGTTCTTC
CASFRSYNEQFF
>.|TRBV12-3/TRBV12-4|.|TRBJ1-2
TGTGCCGGCAGCGCACAAGACTATGGCTACACCTTC
CAGSAQDYGYTF
>.|TRBV29-1|many|TRBJ1-2
TGCAGCGTTGCCCGGCAGAATGGCTACACCTTC
CSVARQNGYTF
>TRBD1|TRBV4-3|few|TRBJ2-7
TGCGCCAGCAGCCAGCAGGCAGGGGGAACAGCCTACGAGCAGTACTTC
CASSQQAGGTAYEQYF
>.|TRBV30|.|TRBJ2-1
TGTGCCTGGAGTCCCGGGACGTACTACCTATACAATGAGCAGTTCTTC
CAWSPGTYYLYNEQFF
>.|TRBV10-3|few|TRBJ1-2
TGTGCCATCAGTAACAGGAGTAACTATGGCTACACCTTC
CAISNRSNYGYTF
>.|TRBV6-8|few|TRBJ2-1
TGTGCCAGCAAAACCGGGGGTTACAATGAGCAGTTCTTC
CASKTGGYNEQFF
>.|TRBV5-1|few|TRBJ1-4
TGCGCCAGCAGGGGAGGCCGGGGCTGGGATGAAAAACTGTTTTTT
CASRGGRGWDEKLFF
>.|TRBV3-1|.|TRBJ2-5
TGTGCCAGCAGCCAAGAAAGGTCCCTTGGGGAGACCCAGTACTTC
CASSQERSLGETQYF
>.|TRBV6-5|few|TRBJ2-7
TGTGCCAGCAGTTGGCGGCGGGACACTCGGGGCGAGCAGTACTTC
CASSWRRDTRGEQYF
>TRBD1|TRBV20-1|.|TRBJ1-2
TGCAGTGCTAGAGATACACAGGGGATTGGCTACACCTTC
CSARDTQGIGYTF
>TRBD1|TRBV20-1|once|TRBJ1-5
TGCAGTGCTAGGGACAATGACAGGGGCGGGCAGCCCCAGCATTTT
CSARDNDRGGQPQHF
>.|TRBV7-9|few|TRBJ2-1
TGTGCCAGCAGCTCTAAGGGGGACTTGGTGGTCTATGAGCAGTTCTTC
CASSSKGDLVVYEQFF
>.|TRBV29-1|few|TRBJ1-2
TGCAGCGTGGCCTTGAGGACAAATCCTTTTCGTGGCTACACCTTC
CSVALRTNPFRGYTF
>.|TRBV20-1|.|TRBJ2-1
TGCAGTGCTAGAGATCGATCCACGGATACTTCCTACAATGAGCAGTTCTTC
CSARDRSTDTSYNEQFF
>.|TRBV12-3/TRBV12-4|few|TRBJ2-7
TGTGCCAGCAGTTTCGTAGGGGTTGGCTACGAGCAGTACTTC
CASSFVGVGYEQYF
>.|TRBV7-8|.|TRBJ1-1
TGTGCCAACAGCTTAGTTGGCGGCCACACTGAAGCTTTCTTT
CANSLVGGHTEAFF
>TRBD2|TRBV20-1|few|TRBJ2-1
TGCAGTGCCCTAGCGGGGGCTAGCTCCTACAATGAGCAGTTCTTC
CSALAGASSYNEQFF
>.|TRBV7-9|many|TRBJ2-7
TGTGCCAGCAGCTTCTCGCGCGAGCAGTACTTC
CASSFSREQYF
>.|TRBV27|once|TRBJ1-5
TGTGCCAGCAGCCCCTTGGGGGGCTTCAATCAGCCCCAGCATTTT
CASSPLGGFNQPQHF
>TRBD2|TRBV5-6|.|TRBJ2-5
TGTGCCAGCAGTCGGCGGGGGGCTACCGGGGGAGAGACCCAGTACTTC
CASSRRGATGGETQYF
>TRBD1|TRBV20-1|few|TRBJ1-2
TGCAGTGCCCAACCAGGGGGCAGTTATGGCTACACCTTC
CSAQPGGSYGYTF
>TRBD1|TRBV7-2|.|TRBJ1-5
TGTGCCAGCCAAGACAGGGGTCAGCCCCAGCATTTT
CASQDRGQPQHF
>TRBD1|TRBV5-6|few|TRBJ2-3
TGTGCCAGCAGCTTGGAGGGACAGGGGTTGGTAGATACGCAGTATTTT
CASSLEGQGLVDTQYF